These 26 T cell receptor beta chains were sequenced from one sample in a study of CD8 T cells in Susac syndrome. RNA totalling about 0.5 to 1 ug underwent reverse transcription with random hexamers. TCRdb re-analysed the immunoSEQ multiplex PCR reads in MiXCR, keeping a single row per CDR3 protein. Of about 210,000 distinct CDR3 sequences in the sample, 95% are singletons; the top ten hold 0.075% to 0.095%. Sequencing was carried out using CD4+ T cells from PBMCs. All receptors derive from a human donor with multiple sclerosis.

The chain has TRBV2 and TRBJ1-3; weak D call: TRBD1 (5 bases). Germline values: CDR1 SNHLY, CDR2 FYNNEI. V lost 6 bases and J 3 bases, leaving 18 bases between the germline ends. The CDR3 totals 16 residues. This chain's CDR3 is CASSLTRDSNGNTIYF. The DNA for the CDR3 is TGTGCCAGCAGCCTAACCCGGGACTCTAATGGAAACACCATATATTTT. Supplemented by reference TRBV2 and TRBJ1-3, the full variable domain reads EPEVTQTPSHQVTQMGQEVILRCVPISNHLYFYWYRQILGQKVEFLVSFYNNEISEKSEIFDDQFSVERPDGSNFTLKIRSTKLEDSAMYFCASSLTRDSNGNTIYFGEGSWLTVV.

V and J are TRBV4-1 and TRBJ2-3; a possible D gene is TRBD1 (6 bases). Trimming removed 4 bases at V and 4 bases at J, with 15 bases between. Germline lookup yields CDR1 MGHRA and CDR2 YSYEKL. The CDR3 contains 15 residues. The DNA of the CDR3 is TGCGCCAGCAGCCTCGAGCTTGGGGGCCCAGATACGCAGTATTTT. Protein sequence: CASSLELGGPDTQYF.

The chain recombines TRBV23-1 with TRBJ1-4; 9 bases align to TRBD1. TRBV23-1 is given ORF status, its function remaining uncertain. V lost 1 base and J lost 5; bases outside the gene matches: 14. The CDR3 runs 19 residues. The CDR3 spells CASSQLRPGQGGGNEKLFF. The CDR3 coding sequence is TGCGCCAGCAGTCAATTACGGCCGGGACAGGGAGGGGGCAATGAAAAACTGTTTTTT.

CDR3 sequence reads: CAWSRRYEQYF. As DNA, the CDR3 is TGTGCCTGGAGCCGGCGCTACGAGCAGTACTTC. V usage is TRBV30 and J usage is TRBJ2-7; D gene uncertain. V was cut by 3 bases and J by 3 bases, with 6 bases left in between. The CDR3 is 11 amino acids. CDR1 and CDR2 from the germline V gene are GTSNPN and SVGIG (reference sequence).

The sample holds one count of this clonotype. The chain employs TRBV28 and TRBJ1-5; unclear D gene. The CDR3 extends over 11 amino acids. Trimming removed 7 bases from V and 6 bases from J, with 7 bases in between. Germline CDR1 reads MDHEN; CDR2 reads SYDVKM. The CDR3 DNA reads TGTGCCAGCAACTCCCTTCAGCCCCAGCATTTT. Protein: CASNSLQPQHF.

V usage is TRBV7-8 and J usage is TRBJ1-2, with D uncertain. The CDR3 consists of 12 residues. Trimming left V 0 bases short and J 7 bases short, with 6 bases between. CDR1 is SGHVS and CDR2 is FQNEAQ in the germline V gene. The CDR3 here is CASSLASGGYTF. The CDR3 nucleotides are TGTGCCAGCAGCTTAGCTTCTGGTGGCTACACCTTC.

The chain links TRBV11-2 to TRBJ2-1; D is unresolved. Trimming removed 1 base from V and 7 bases from J, with 14 bases in between. The CDR3 sequence is 15 residues long. The germline gives CDR1 SGHAT, CDR2 FQNNGV. CDR3 residues: CASSLVPFRGNEQFF. The DNA for the CDR3 is TGTGCCAGCAGCTTAGTCCCTTTTCGCGGAAATGAGCAGTTCTTC.

The V call is TRBV7-9, the J call TRBJ1-1; no clear D. The CDR3 covers 14 residues. V was shortened by 5 bases and J by 5 bases, with 15 bases between the two germline ends. From germline, CDR1 is SEHNR and CDR2 FQNEAQ (reference sequence). Here the CDR3 reads CASSLTRGKTEAFF. The DNA for the CDR3 is TGTGCCAGCAGCCTAACTCGAGGGAAGACTGAAGCTTTCTTT.

The chain recombines TRBV20-1 with TRBJ1-6; D is unclear. This CDR3 has 14 amino acids. V was cut by 3 bases and J by 5 bases, with 11 bases left in between. Germline lookup yields CDR1 DFQATT and CDR2 SNEGSKA (reference sequence). The CDR3, as DNA: TGCAGTGCTAGTTCCGGCACGAATAATTCACCCCTCCACTTT. Its translation: CSASSGTNNSPLHF.

This chain links TRBV27 with TRBJ1-4, with 9 bases matching TRBD1. The CDR3 is made up of 14 amino acids. V dropped 5 bases and J dropped 8; count of bases not matched to a gene: 6. Germline V lookup: CDR1 MNHEY, CDR2 SMNVEV (reference sequence). The CDR3 coding sequence is TGTGCCAGCAGTCCACAGGGGGCTGGGGAAAAACTGTTTTTT. Its translation is CASSPQGAGEKLFF.

V usage is TRBV7-2 and J usage is TRBJ2-5; weak D call: TRBD2 (5 bases). The germline V gene has CDR1 SGHTA and CDR2 FQGNSA. Trimming took 2 bases from V and 4 from J, leaving 11 bases between them. The length of the CDR3 is 14 residues. The CDR3 DNA follows: TGTGCCAGCAGCTTATGGCCTAGCCCAGAGACCCAGTACTTC. It codes for CASSLWPSPETQYF.

The chain couples TRBV20-1 to TRBJ1-1, with 7 bases aligning to TRBD1. The CDR3 sequence is 12 residues long. V was clipped by 6 bases and J by 5 bases; unmatched bases: 6. CDR1 DFQATT and CDR2 SNEGSKA come from the germline V gene (reference sequence). In DNA form, the CDR3 reads TGCAGTGCGGCAGGGGGTAGAACTGAAGCTTTCTTT. Protein product: CSAAGGRTEAFF.

This sequence joins TRBV29-1 and TRBJ2-3, with D possibly TRBD2 on 6 matching bases. The germline gives CDR1 SQVTM, CDR2 ANQGSEA. Trimming took 6 bases from V and 6 from J, leaving 16 bases between them. This CDR3 spans 13 amino acids. DNA of the CDR3: TGCAGCGTCAGCGGGTTCCCTGGGGATACGCAGTATTTT. Translating gives CSVSGFPGDTQYF.

The J gene is TRBJ2-3, the V gene TRBV9, with TRBD2 matching 8 bases. J was trimmed by 4 bases and V by 4 bases; bases with no gene match: 8. Germline CDR1 reads SGDLS; CDR2 reads YYNGEE. CDR3 size: 15 residues. The CDR3 reads CASSPTSAGPDTQYF. Here the CDR3 DNA reads TGTGCCAGCAGCCCGACTAGCGCGGGACCAGATACGCAGTATTTT. Supplemented by reference TRBV9 and TRBJ2-3, the full variable domain reads DSGVTQTPKHLITATGQRVTLRCSPRSGDLSVYWYQQSLDQGLQFLIQYYNGEERAKGNILERFSAQQFPDLHSELNLSSLELGDSALYFCASSPTSAGPDTQYFGPGTRLTVL.

The chain couples TRBV3-1 to TRBJ2-7; D not resolved. Germline V gene lookup returns CDR1 LGHDT and CDR2 YNNKEL (reference sequence). The CDR3 spans 14 residues. Trimming removed 0 bases from V and 5 bases from J, with 11 bases in between. The CDR3 bases are TGTGCCAGCAGCCAAGATTCTGTAGCCGACGAGCAGTACTTC. Translated: CASSQDSVADEQYF.

This clonotype is a singleton in its sample. The rearrangement joins TRBV3-1 to TRBJ1-4; D gene unclear. The CDR3 totals 15 residues. Between the trimmed V and J ends, which lost 0 bases and 8 bases, there was a span of 13 bases. Per the germline V gene, CDR1 is LGHDT and CDR2 is YNNKEL (reference sequence). This chain's CDR3 is CASSQDRAGMEKLFF. The CDR3 bases are TGTGCCAGCAGCCAAGATCGCGCGGGGATGGAAAAACTGTTTTTT.

The chain recombines TRBV24-1 with TRBJ1-2; D gene unclear. This CDR3 is 13 amino acids long. V was clipped by 4 bases and J by 0 bases, with 5 bases between them. Germline V gene data show CDR1 as KGHDR and CDR2 as SFDVKD. CDR3 sequence reads: CATSDPANYGYTF. The DNA for the CDR3 is TGTGCCACCAGTGACCCCGCTAACTATGGCTACACCTTC.

CDR3 amino acids: CSVRREGLPDTQYF. DNA of the CDR3: TGCAGCGTTAGGAGGGAGGGCCTTCCAGATACGCAGTATTTT. J is TRBJ2-3 and V is TRBV29-1; TRBD2 agrees at 7 bases. This CDR3 is 14 amino acids long. J was trimmed by 4 bases and V by 5 bases; bases with no gene match: 9. CDR1 is SQVTM and CDR2 is ANQGSEA in the germline V gene.

The chain combines TRBV5-1 with TRBJ2-5, with no clear D. This CDR3 contains 13 residues. Germline V gene data show CDR1 as SGHRS and CDR2 as YFSETQ. The V end lost 6 bases, the J end lost 3 bases, and 12 bases lay between the germline ends. For the CDR3, the DNA is TGCGCCAGCACCACACGCTTGGAAGAGACCCAGTACTTC. Its protein is CASTTRLEETQYF.

Only one count was recorded for this clonotype. CDR3 sequence: CASRRLAGNTDTQYF. The CDR3 bases are TGTGCCAGCAGAAGACTAGCGGGAAACACAGATACGCAGTATTTT. The V and J genes are TRBV2 and TRBJ2-3, with 11 positions matching TRBD2. V shed 6 bases and J 2 bases; nucleotides not matched to a gene: 4. Looked up from germline, CDR1 is SNHLY and CDR2 is FYNNEI. The CDR3 has 15 amino acids.

This clonotype was detected only once. The chain combines TRBV20-1 with TRBJ2-3; 14 bases agree with TRBD2. The CDR3 runs 16 residues. V lost 6 bases to trimming and J lost 4 bases; unmatched junction nucleotides: 9. Germline V gene lookup returns CDR1 DFQATT and CDR2 SNEGSKA (reference sequence). The CDR3 DNA reads TGCAGTGCATCGGGACTAGCGGGAGTTCGGGCAGATACGCAGTATTTT. Its protein is CSASGLAGVRADTQYF.

V usage is TRBV29-1 and J usage is TRBJ1-1; possible D gene TRBD1, 5 bases. This CDR3 is built from 13 residues. The germline V and J ends were trimmed by 2 bases and 1 base, with 8 bases remaining between them. The germline V gene has CDR1 SQVTM and CDR2 ANQGSEA. The CDR3, as DNA: TGCAGCGTTGAAATCGGGGCGAACACTGAAGCTTTCTTT. Translation: CSVEIGANTEAFF.

The sample holds one count of this clonotype. This sequence joins TRBV20-1 and TRBJ1-1; D might be TRBD1 (5 bases). Germline values: CDR1 DFQATT, CDR2 SNEGSKA (reference sequence). The CDR3 is made up of 13 amino acids. Trimming stripped 5 bases from V and 0 bases from J, with 10 bases between. This chain's CDR3 is CSARGPMNTEAFF. The CDR3 DNA follows: TGCAGTGCTCGGGGCCCCATGAACACTGAAGCTTTCTTT.

This sequence joins TRBV29-1 and TRBJ2-1; 7 nucleotides agree with TRBD1. The length of the CDR3 is 12 residues. Germline-derived CDR1 and CDR2 are SQVTM and ANQGSEA. V shed 4 bases and J 10 bases; nucleotides not matched to a gene: 7. This CDR3 is CSVGQGLGEQFF. DNA for the CDR3: TGCAGCGTTGGACAGGGCTTAGGGGAGCAGTTCTTC.

The CDR3 is CASSGGGGPQHF. Here the CDR3 DNA reads TGTGCCAGCAGCGGAGGGGGAGGGCCCCAGCATTTT. V and J are TRBV6-1 and TRBJ1-5; tentatively, D is TRBD1 (6 bases). V lost 6 bases and J lost 9, with 12 bases in between. The CDR3 runs to 12 residues. The V gene's germline CDR1 is MNHNS and CDR2 SASEGT.

The chain couples TRBV15 to TRBJ2-5; 9 nucleotides match TRBD1. The V and J ends lost 0 bases and 3 bases, in that order; junction bases with no gene match: 5. This CDR3 has 16 amino acids. CDR1 is LNHNV, CDR2 YYDKDF, per germline (reference sequence). CDR3 DNA sequence: TGTGCCACCAGCAGAGATTTTGGGACAGGGAAAGAGACCCAGTACTTC. Amino acid sequence: CATSRDFGTGKETQYF.